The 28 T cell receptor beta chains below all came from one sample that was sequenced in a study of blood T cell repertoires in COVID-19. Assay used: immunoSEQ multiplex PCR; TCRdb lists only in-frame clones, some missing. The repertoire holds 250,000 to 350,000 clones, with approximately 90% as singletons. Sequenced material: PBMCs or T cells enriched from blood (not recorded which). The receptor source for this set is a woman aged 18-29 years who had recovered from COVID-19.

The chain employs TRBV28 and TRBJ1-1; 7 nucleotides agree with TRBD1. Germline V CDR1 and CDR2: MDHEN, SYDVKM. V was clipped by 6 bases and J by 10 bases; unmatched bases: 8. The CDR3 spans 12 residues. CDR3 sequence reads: CASSDRVVGAFF. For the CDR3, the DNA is TGTGCCAGCAGCGACAGGGTGGTGGGAGCTTTCTTT.

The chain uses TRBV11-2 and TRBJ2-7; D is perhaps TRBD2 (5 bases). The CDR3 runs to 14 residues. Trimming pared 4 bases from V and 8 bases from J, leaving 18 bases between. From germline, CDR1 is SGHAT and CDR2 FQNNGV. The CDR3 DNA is TGTGCCAGCAGCTATGAGGGCGGTCTCACCAAGCAGTACTTC. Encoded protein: CASSYEGGLTKQYF.

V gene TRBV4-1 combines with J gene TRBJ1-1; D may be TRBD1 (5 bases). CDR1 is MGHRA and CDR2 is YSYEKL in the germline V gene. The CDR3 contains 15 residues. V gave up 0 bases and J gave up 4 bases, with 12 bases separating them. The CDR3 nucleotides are TGCGCCAGCAGCCAAGAATGGAGGGGAGGCACTGAAGCTTTCTTT. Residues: CASSQEWRGGTEAFF.

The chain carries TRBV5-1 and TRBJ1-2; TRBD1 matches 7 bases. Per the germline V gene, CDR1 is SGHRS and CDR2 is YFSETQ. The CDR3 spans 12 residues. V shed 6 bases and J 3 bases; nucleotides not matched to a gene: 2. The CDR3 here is CASTQGDYGYTF. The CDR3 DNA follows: TGCGCCAGCACTCAGGGGGACTATGGCTACACCTTC.

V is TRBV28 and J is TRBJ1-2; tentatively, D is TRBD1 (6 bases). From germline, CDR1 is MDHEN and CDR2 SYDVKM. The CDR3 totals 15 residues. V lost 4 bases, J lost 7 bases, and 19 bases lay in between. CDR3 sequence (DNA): TGTGCCAGCAGTTCCGGGAACAGGGTCGTAAGTGGCTACACCTTC. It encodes CASSSGNRVVSGYTF.

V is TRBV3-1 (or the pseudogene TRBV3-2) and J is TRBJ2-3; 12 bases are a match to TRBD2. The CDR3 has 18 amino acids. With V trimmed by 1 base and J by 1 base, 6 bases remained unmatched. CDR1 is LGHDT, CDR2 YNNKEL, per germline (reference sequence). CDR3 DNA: TGTGCCAGCAGCCAAGCTAGCGGGGGGGCCTCGGGCACAGATACGCAGTATTTT. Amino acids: CASSQASGGASGTDTQYF.

The CDR3 spells CASSLGGPGGYTF. As DNA, the CDR3 is TGTGCCAGCAGCTTAGGGGGGCCTGGCGGCTACACCTTC. The chain employs TRBV7-2 and TRBJ1-2, with a weak D call TRBD1 (6 bases). V was trimmed by 1 base and J by 8 bases, leaving 11 bases between them. Looked up from germline, CDR1 is SGHTA and CDR2 is FQGNSA. This CDR3 comprises 13 residues.

CDR3 sequence reads: CASSLGTGGHGYTF. DNA for the CDR3: TGTGCCAGCAGCTTAGGGACAGGGGGACATGGCTACACCTTC. The gene calls are TRBV7-8 and TRBJ1-2; TRBD1 matches 10 bases. After removal of 1 base from V and 6 bases from J, the junction contained 2 bases not matched to a gene. The CDR3 totals 14 residues. From germline, CDR1 is SGHVS and CDR2 FQNEAQ.

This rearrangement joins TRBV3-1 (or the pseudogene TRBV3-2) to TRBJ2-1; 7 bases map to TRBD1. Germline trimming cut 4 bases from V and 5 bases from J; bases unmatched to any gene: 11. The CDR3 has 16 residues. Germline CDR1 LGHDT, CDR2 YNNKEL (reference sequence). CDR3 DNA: TGTGCCAGCAGCCCCTGGACAGGATCGGATCACAATGAGCAGTTCTTC. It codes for CASSPWTGSDHNEQFF.

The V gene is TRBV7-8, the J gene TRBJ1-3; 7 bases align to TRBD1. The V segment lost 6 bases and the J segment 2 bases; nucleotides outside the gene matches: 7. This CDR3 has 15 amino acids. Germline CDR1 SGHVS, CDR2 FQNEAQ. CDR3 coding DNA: TGTGCCAGCAGTTCACAGGGGATTGCTGGAAACACCATATATTTT. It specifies CASSSQGIAGNTIYF.

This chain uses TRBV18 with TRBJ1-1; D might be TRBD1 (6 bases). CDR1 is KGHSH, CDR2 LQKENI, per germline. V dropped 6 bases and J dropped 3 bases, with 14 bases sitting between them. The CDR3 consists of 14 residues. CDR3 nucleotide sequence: TGTGCCAGCTCGTACAGGGAGACGGACACTGAAGCTTTCTTT. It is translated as CASSYRETDTEAFF.

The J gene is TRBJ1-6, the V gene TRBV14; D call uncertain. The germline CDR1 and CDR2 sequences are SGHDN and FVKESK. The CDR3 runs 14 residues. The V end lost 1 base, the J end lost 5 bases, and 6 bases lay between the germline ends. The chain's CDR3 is CASSQVGNNSPLHF. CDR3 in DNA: TGTGCCAGCAGCCAAGTCGGGAATAATTCACCCCTCCACTTT.

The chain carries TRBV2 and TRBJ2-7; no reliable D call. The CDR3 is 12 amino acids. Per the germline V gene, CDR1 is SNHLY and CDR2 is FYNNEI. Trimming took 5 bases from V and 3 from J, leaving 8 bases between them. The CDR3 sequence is CASSLQIYEQYF. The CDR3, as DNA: TGTGCCAGCAGTCTACAGATCTACGAGCAGTACTTC.

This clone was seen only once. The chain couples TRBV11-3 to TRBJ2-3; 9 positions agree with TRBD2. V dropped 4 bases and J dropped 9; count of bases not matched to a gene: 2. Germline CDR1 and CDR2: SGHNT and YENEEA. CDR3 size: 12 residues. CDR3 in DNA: TGTGCCAGCAGCTCGCTAGCGGGGACGCAGTATTTT. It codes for CASSSLAGTQYF.

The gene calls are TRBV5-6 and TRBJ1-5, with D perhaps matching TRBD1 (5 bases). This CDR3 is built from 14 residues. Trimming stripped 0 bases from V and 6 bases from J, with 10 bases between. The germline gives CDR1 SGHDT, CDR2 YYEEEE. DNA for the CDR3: TGTGCCAGCAGCTTGGGGGGGGAGGCTCAGCCCCAGCATTTT. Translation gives CASSLGGEAQPQHF.

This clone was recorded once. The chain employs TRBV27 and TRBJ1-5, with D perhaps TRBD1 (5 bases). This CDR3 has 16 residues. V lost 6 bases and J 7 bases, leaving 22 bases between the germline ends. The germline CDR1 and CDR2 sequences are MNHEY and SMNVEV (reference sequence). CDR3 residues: CASRPRRKGGDQPQHF. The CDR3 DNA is TGTGCCAGCAGGCCCCGGAGGAAGGGAGGGGACCAGCCCCAGCATTTT.

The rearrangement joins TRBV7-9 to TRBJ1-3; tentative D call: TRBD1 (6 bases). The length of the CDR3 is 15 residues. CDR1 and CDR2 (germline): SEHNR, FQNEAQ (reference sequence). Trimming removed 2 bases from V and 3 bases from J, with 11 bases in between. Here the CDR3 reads CASSLKQGNGNTIYF. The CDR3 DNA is TGTGCCAGCAGCTTAAAACAGGGAAATGGAAACACCATATATTTT.

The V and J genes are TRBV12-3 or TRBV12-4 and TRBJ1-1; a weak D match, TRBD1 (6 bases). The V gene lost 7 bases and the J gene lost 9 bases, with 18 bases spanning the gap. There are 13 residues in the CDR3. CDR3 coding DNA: TGTGCCAGCACCATTCCGCCGGGACACCAAGCTTTCTTT. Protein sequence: CASTIPPGHQAFF.

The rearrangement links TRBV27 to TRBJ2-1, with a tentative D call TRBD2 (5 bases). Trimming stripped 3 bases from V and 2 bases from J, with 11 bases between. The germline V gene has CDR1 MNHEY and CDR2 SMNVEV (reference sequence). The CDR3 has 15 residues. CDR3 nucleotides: TGTGCCAGCAGTTTGGACCCGGGGACCTACAATGAGCAGTTCTTC. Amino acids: CASSLDPGTYNEQFF.

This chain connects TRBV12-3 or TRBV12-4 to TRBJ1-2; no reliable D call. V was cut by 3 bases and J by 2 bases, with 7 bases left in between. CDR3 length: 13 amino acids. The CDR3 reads CASSFGSNYGYTF. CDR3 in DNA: TGTGCCAGCAGTTTCGGTTCGAACTATGGCTACACCTTC.

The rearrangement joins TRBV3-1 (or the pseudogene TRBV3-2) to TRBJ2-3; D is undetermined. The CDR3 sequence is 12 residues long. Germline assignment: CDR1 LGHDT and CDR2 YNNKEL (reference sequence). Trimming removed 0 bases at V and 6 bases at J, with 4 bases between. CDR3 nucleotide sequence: TGTGCCAGCAGCCAAGATCTGGATACGCAGTATTTT. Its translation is CASSQDLDTQYF.

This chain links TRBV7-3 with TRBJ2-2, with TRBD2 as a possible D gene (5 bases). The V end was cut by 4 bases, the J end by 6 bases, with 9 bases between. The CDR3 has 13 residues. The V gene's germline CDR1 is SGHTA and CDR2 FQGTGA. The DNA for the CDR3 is TGTGCCAGCAGCTCCCTAGCCCCCGGGGAGCTGTTTTTT. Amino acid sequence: CASSSLAPGELFF.

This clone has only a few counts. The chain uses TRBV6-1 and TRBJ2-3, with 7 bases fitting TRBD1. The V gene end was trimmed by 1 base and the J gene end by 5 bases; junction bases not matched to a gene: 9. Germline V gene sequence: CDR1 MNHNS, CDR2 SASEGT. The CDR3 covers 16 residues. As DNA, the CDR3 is TGTGCCAGCAGTGAAGTGGGACAGCGCCTCTTAGATACGCAGTATTTT. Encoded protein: CASSEVGQRLLDTQYF.

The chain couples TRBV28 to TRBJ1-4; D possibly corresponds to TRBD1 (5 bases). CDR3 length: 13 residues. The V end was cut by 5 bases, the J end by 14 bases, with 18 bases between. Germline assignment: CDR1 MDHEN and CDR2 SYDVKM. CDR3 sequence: CASSPFRMGLLFF. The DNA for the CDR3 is TGTGCCAGCAGTCCTTTTAGGATGGGACTCCTGTTTTTT.

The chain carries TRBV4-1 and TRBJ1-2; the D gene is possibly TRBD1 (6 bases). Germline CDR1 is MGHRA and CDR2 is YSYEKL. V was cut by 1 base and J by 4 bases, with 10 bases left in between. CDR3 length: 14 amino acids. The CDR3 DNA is TGCGCCAGCAGCCAAGCACGGGACATCTATGGCTACACCTTC. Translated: CASSQARDIYGYTF.

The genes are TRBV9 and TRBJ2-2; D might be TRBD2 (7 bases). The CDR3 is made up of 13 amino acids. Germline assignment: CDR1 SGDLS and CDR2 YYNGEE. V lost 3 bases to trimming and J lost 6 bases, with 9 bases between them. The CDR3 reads CASSEGGPGELFF. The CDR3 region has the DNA TGTGCCAGCAGCGAGGGGGGGCCCGGGGAGCTGTTTTTT.

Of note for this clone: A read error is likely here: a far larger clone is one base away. This chain's CDR3 is CASSWDRYEQYF. CDR3 DNA sequence: TGCGCCAGCAGCTGGGACAGGTACGAGCAGTACTTC. The chain uses TRBV5-1 and TRBJ2-7; 8 bases are a match to TRBD1. J was trimmed by 4 bases and V by 3 bases; bases with no gene match: 0. The V gene's germline CDR1 is SGHRS and CDR2 YFSETQ. This CDR3 spans 12 amino acids. The full variable domain, in which reference TRBV5-1 and TRBJ2-7 provide the parts outside the CDR3, is KAGVTQTPRYLIKTRGQQVTLSCSPISGHRSVSWYQQTPGQGLQFLFEYFSETQRNKGNFPGRFSGRQFSNSRSEMNVSTLELGDSALYLCASSWDRYEQYFGPGTRLTVT.

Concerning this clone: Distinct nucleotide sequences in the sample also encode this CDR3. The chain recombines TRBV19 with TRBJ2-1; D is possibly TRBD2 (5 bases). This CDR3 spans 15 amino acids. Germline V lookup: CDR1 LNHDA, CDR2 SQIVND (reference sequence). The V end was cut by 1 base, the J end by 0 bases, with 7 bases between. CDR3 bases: TGTGCCAGTAGTATAGCGGGGAGCTCCTACAATGAGCAGTTCTTC. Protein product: CASSIAGSSYNEQFF.